The next 17 T cell receptor beta chains were all read from a single sample in a study of CD8 T cells in Susac syndrome (dated by TCRdb to between 2017 and 2020). The protocol used for the library was the immunoSEQ multiplex PCR assay. RNA was extracted using the RNeasy kit, and roughly 0.5 to 1 microgram was reverse transcribed with random hexamers. TCRdb cleaned the public reads at Q25 with fastp, built clones with MiXCR and kept in-frame beta chains. Here each entry gathers all rows of one CDR3 protein and keeps the most common genes and DNA. The sample table shows about 280,000 distinct CDR3 sequences, and about 85% are seen once. The ten largest clones capture over 0.095% of the sample. Sequencing used CD8+ T cells from PBMCs. Every receptor here comes from a human donor with multiple sclerosis.

The chain joins TRBV11-2 to TRBJ1-2; D is ambiguous. The CDR3 is 15 residues long. V gave up 0 bases and J gave up 0 bases, with 8 bases separating them. In germline, CDR1 is SGHAT, CDR2 FQNNGV. CDR3 protein: CASSLDNRANYGYTF. CDR3 in DNA: TGTGCCAGCAGCTTAGATAACCGCGCTAACTATGGCTACACCTTC.

The genes are TRBV13 and TRBJ1-1, with no clear D. CDR3 length equals 15 residues. The germline gives CDR1 PRHDT, CDR2 FYEKMQ (reference sequence). V lost 4 bases and J lost 1, with 13 bases in between. CDR3 region: CASSSTEVRNTEAFF. CDR3 nucleotides: TGTGCCAGCAGCTCCACGGAAGTCAGGAACACTGAAGCTTTCTTT.

This sequence joins TRBV2 and TRBJ2-3; 12 bases agree with TRBD1. The ends lost 8 bases at V and 6 bases at J; junction bases unmatched: 9. Germline lookup yields CDR1 SNHLY and CDR2 FYNNEI. This CDR3 is 15 amino acids long. The CDR3 nucleotides read TGTGCCAGCCCACCGGGACAGGGGGCTTGGGATACGCAGTATTTT. This gives the protein CASPPGQGAWDTQYF.

This chain uses TRBV12-3 or TRBV12-4 with TRBJ1-1, with no clear D. V lost 8 bases, J lost 5 bases, and 12 bases lay in between. CDR3 size: 12 residues. The CDR3 region has the DNA TGTGCCAGCGGCCTCTCCGGGACTGAAGCTTTCTTT. Protein: CASGLSGTEAFF.

Here the CDR3 DNA reads TGCAGCGTTGAAGGGGCGACGTACAGCACTGAAGCTTTCTTT. This gives the protein CSVEGATYSTEAFF. The chain carries TRBV29-1 and TRBJ1-1, with D unresolved. Per the germline V gene, CDR1 is SQVTM and CDR2 is ANQGSEA. Trimming took 1 base from V and 4 from J, leaving 13 bases between them. There are 14 residues in the CDR3.

V usage is TRBV25-1 and J usage is TRBJ2-7; D is undetermined. The CDR3 sequence is 12 residues long. Deletions cut 6 bases from V and 3 bases from J, with 9 bases between. CDR1 is MGHDK, CDR2 SYGVNS, per germline. The CDR3 DNA is TGTGCCAGCAGAGGACCGCTCTACGAGCAGTACTTC. This codes for CASRGPLYEQYF.

The V call is TRBV3-1, the J call TRBJ2-1; 7 positions agree with TRBD2. Per germline, CDR1 LGHDT and CDR2 YNNKEL (reference sequence). This CDR3 comprises 17 residues. Trimming took 0 bases from V and 0 from J; bases not matched to a gene: 5. CDR3 DNA sequence: TGTGCCAGCAGCCAAGAACTAGCGTACAGCTCCTACAATGAGCAGTTCTTC. This sequence encodes CASSQELAYSSYNEQFF.

The chain is built from TRBV7-9 and TRBJ2-7; D perhaps matches TRBD2 (5 bases). V was cut by 3 bases and J by 4 bases, with 19 bases left in between. CDR3 length: 16 amino acids. Germline loops: CDR1 SEHNR, CDR2 FQNEAQ (reference sequence). CDR3 loop: CASSFTRGSRTYEQYF. In DNA, the CDR3 is TGTGCCAGCAGCTTTACCCGAGGCAGTCGGACTTACGAGCAGTACTTC.

This chain joins TRBV7-9 and TRBJ1-3; maybe TRBD1 (6 bases). This CDR3 has 16 amino acids. V was pared by 5 bases and J by 0 bases, with 14 bases between. Germline loops: CDR1 SEHNR, CDR2 FQNEAQ (reference sequence). Here the CDR3 reads CASSPRTASSGNTIYF. The DNA for the CDR3 is TGTGCCAGCAGCCCCCGGACAGCATCCTCTGGAAACACCATATATTTT.

The J gene is TRBJ1-2, the V gene TRBV19; no firm D call. This CDR3 comprises 15 residues. Trimming took 3 bases from V and 8 from J, leaving 19 bases between them. CDR1 and CDR2 from the germline V gene are LNHDA and SQIVND (reference sequence). The CDR3 nucleotides read TGTGCCAGTAGTATTAAACCAGGATCCTTCGGAGGCTACACCTTC. It yields the protein CASSIKPGSFGGYTF. Based on the CDR3 plus reference TRBV19 and TRBJ1-2, the full variable domain is DGGITQSPKYLFRKEGQNVTLSCEQNLNHDAMYWYRQDPGQGLRLIYYSQIVNDFQKGDIAEGYSVSREKKESFPLTVTSAQKNPTAFYLCASSIKPGSFGGYTFGSGTRLTVV.

V usage is TRBV27 and J usage is TRBJ1-5, with a tentative D call TRBD1 (6 bases). The CDR3 sequence is 12 residues long. V lost 6 bases, J lost 7 bases, and 10 bases lay in between. CDR1 is MNHEY and CDR2 is SMNVEV in the germline V gene (reference sequence). The CDR3 DNA is TGTGCCAGCAGGTTTGGGGGCCAGCCCCAGCATTTT. It specifies CASRFGGQPQHF.

The chain links TRBV28 to TRBJ2-7; the D gene is possibly TRBD1 (6 bases). Germline values: CDR1 MDHEN, CDR2 SYDVKM. The CDR3 runs 17 residues. Trimming removed 2 bases at V and 0 bases at J, with 17 bases between. CDR3 protein: CASSLELSGAASYEQYF. The CDR3 DNA follows: TGTGCCAGCAGTTTAGAGCTCTCAGGGGCGGCCTCCTACGAGCAGTACTTC.

V is TRBV16 and J is TRBJ1-1; 8 bases map to TRBD1. The CDR3 length is 17 residues. CDR1 is KGHSY and CDR2 is FQNENV in the germline V gene. V was pared by 2 bases and J by 3 bases, with 11 bases of the junction left unmatched. CDR3 DNA: TGTGCCAGCAGCCAACGGCCGGGACAGGCTCGACACACTGAAGCTTTCTTT. Its translation: CASSQRPGQARHTEAFF.

The chain combines TRBV28 with TRBJ2-7; the D gene is possibly TRBD1 (6 bases). The germline gives CDR1 MDHEN, CDR2 SYDVKM. V dropped 4 bases and J dropped 2 bases, with 15 bases sitting between them. The CDR3 length is 15 residues. This CDR3 reads CASSSEDSWTYEQYF. The CDR3, as DNA: TGTGCCAGCAGTTCAGAGGACAGTTGGACCTACGAGCAGTACTTC.

J is TRBJ2-2 and V is TRBV4-1; TRBD2 agrees at 14 bases. CDR1 and CDR2 (germline): MGHRA, YSYEKL. The CDR3 is 17 amino acids. V trimming: 0 bases; J trimming: 6 bases; junction bases outside the gene matches: 3. The CDR3 DNA reads TGCGCCAGCAGCCAAGAAGGGACTAGCGGGAGTTCCGGGGAGCTGTTTTTT. Translation gives CASSQEGTSGSSGELFF.

The chain joins TRBV27 to TRBJ1-1, with TRBD1 matching 8 bases. The CDR3 has 15 residues. CDR1 and CDR2 from the germline V gene are MNHEY and SMNVEV (reference sequence). V was pared by 2 bases and J by 2 bases, with 4 bases of the junction left unmatched. In nucleotides, the CDR3 is TGTGCCAGCAGTTTAGACAGGGGCCCTAACACTGAAGCTTTCTTT. It is translated as CASSLDRGPNTEAFF.

This sequence joins TRBV4-1 and TRBJ2-1, with D uncertain. The V gene lost 0 bases and the J gene lost 7 bases, with 10 bases spanning the gap. Per the germline V gene, CDR1 is MGHRA and CDR2 is YSYEKL. CDR3 length: 14 residues. CDR3 loop: CASSQERVGNEQFF. DNA of the CDR3: TGCGCCAGCAGCCAAGAACGGGTGGGTAATGAGCAGTTCTTC.